What follows is one T cell receptor beta chain and its context. CDR3 length: 16 amino acids. Germline CDR1 reads MNHNY; CDR2 reads SVGAGI (reference sequence). V shed 2 bases, J shed 10 bases, and the junction held 8 bases outside the gene matches. These data come from a study of cytomegalovirus exposure and HLA in healthy donors. Repertoires were generated with immunoSEQ multiplex PCR, while TCRdb's copy carries only in-frame clones and drops some. This table has about 180,000 clones, roughly 86% appearing once. The sample consisted of PBMCs. The V and J genes are TRBV6-6 and TRBJ2-1, with 13 bases aligning to TRBD2. The clonotype was recovered from a man younger than 30 in good health and CMV-seropositive. CDR3 in amino acids: CASSYVLAGGPQEQFF. CDR3 coding DNA: TGTGCCAGCAGTTACGTACTAGCGGGGGGGCCTCAAGAGCAGTTCTTC.